The 23 T cell receptor beta chains below were found in one sample sequenced in a study of blood T cell repertoires in COVID-19 (TCRdb year 2020). Libraries were built with the immunoSEQ multiplex PCR assay. Not all clones reach the TCRdb copy of this immuneACCESS table, which keeps in-frame sequences only. Checked studies attribute under half of the gap to unresolved V genes and leave the rest unexplained. The sample table records 250,000 to 350,000 clones; more than 75% of these occur just once. The ten largest clones take up around 1.5% of the sample. The sequenced sample was peripheral blood. These receptors originate from a woman aged 45-65 years with acute or convalescent COVID-19.

This rearrangement joins TRBV6-5 to TRBJ1-2; maybe TRBD1 (5 bases). Germline V gives CDR1 MNHEY, CDR2 SVGAGI. CDR3 length: 14 amino acids. The V end was cut by 0 bases, the J end by 2 bases, with 7 bases between. The CDR3 DNA reads as TGTGCCAGCAGTTACTCTGGGGGGAACTATGGCTACACCTTC. Residues: CASSYSGGNYGYTF.

This clone has a handful of counts. The V call is TRBV9, the J call TRBJ1-3; tentatively, D is TRBD1 (5 bases). V was trimmed by 1 base and J by 0 bases, leaving 5 bases between them. Germline loops: CDR1 SGDLS, CDR2 YYNGEE. The CDR3 is 14 residues long. In DNA form, the CDR3 reads TGTGCCAGCAGCGTAAGGGGCTCTGGAAACACCATATATTTT. Protein: CASSVRGSGNTIYF.

V and J are TRBV18 and TRBJ2-1, with 12 bases aligning to TRBD2. Germline loops: CDR1 KGHSH, CDR2 LQKENI. This CDR3 has 16 residues. V shed 3 bases, J shed 5 bases, and the junction held 5 bases outside the gene matches. Written as DNA, the CDR3 is TGTGCCAGCTCACCGAAGGGACTAGCGGGTAACAATGAGCAGTTCTTC. This gives the protein CASSPKGLAGNNEQFF.

This clone was recorded only once. The V call is TRBV12-3 or TRBV12-4, the J call TRBJ2-2; TRBD2 might be the D (5 bases). The V end lost 5 bases, the J end lost 5 bases, and 9 bases lay between the germline ends. The length of the CDR3 is 13 residues. CDR3 protein: CASSEWETGELFF. The CDR3 DNA is TGTGCCAGCAGTGAATGGGAGACCGGGGAGCTGTTTTTT.

This chain links TRBV6-5 with TRBJ1-2; weak D call: TRBD1 (5 bases). Trimming shortened V by 0 bases and J by 2 bases, and 10 bases separated the two germline ends. Germline V CDR1 and CDR2: MNHEY, SVGAGI. The length of the CDR3 is 15 residues. The CDR3 DNA is TGTGCCAGCAGTTACTCGACAGTTTCAAACTATGGCTACACCTTC. Amino acid sequence: CASSYSTVSNYGYTF.

The chain recombines TRBV5-4 with TRBJ2-1, with a possible D match to TRBD1 (6 bases). V lost 5 bases and J 10 bases, leaving 16 bases between the germline ends. The CDR3 is 13 amino acids. Per germline, CDR1 SGHNT and CDR2 YYREEE (reference sequence). The CDR3, as DNA: TGTGCCAGCAGTCTCAACGCAGGGGCCGAGCAGTTCTTC. This codes for CASSLNAGAEQFF.

The chain uses TRBV5-4 and TRBJ1-4, with 10 bases aligning to TRBD1. V dropped 4 bases and J dropped 7; count of bases not matched to a gene: 7. CDR1 and CDR2 (germline): SGHNT, YYREEE (reference sequence). The length of the CDR3 is 15 residues. The CDR3 here is CASSPPGQGTEKLFF. Here the CDR3 DNA reads TGTGCCAGCAGCCCTCCGGGACAGGGGACTGAAAAACTGTTTTTT.

The rearrangement uses TRBV6-5 and TRBJ2-2; TRBD2 agrees at 8 bases. CDR1 is MNHEY, CDR2 SVGAGI, per germline. Trimming took 4 bases from V and 8 from J; bases not matched to a gene: 9. The length of the CDR3 is 15 residues. The CDR3 protein is CASSWNSGITGELFF. Written as DNA, the CDR3 is TGTGCCAGCAGTTGGAATAGCGGGATTACTGGGGAGCTGTTTTTT.

This clone was picked up a small number of times. The V gene is TRBV24-1, the J gene TRBJ2-2; the match to TRBD2 covers 14 bases. The V gene end was trimmed by 4 bases and the J gene end by 5 bases; junction bases not matched to a gene: 14. CDR1 is KGHDR, CDR2 SFDVKD, per germline. This CDR3 has 20 amino acids. The CDR3 bases are TGTGCCACCAGTGACTCGACAGGGGGGACTAGCGGGAGTTATACCGGGGAGCTGTTTTTT. Translated, it gives CATSDSTGGTSGSYTGELFF.

This chain links TRBV30 with TRBJ2-3, with D tentatively TRBD2 (5 bases). Germline V lookup: CDR1 GTSNPN, CDR2 SVGIG (reference sequence). CDR3 length: 15 residues. The germline V and J ends were trimmed by 4 bases and 0 bases, with 14 bases remaining between them. The CDR3 bases are TGTGCCTGGACGACGCTAGCAACTAGCACAGATACGCAGTATTTT. The encoded protein is CAWTTLATSTDTQYF.

V gene TRBV30 combines with J gene TRBJ2-7; possible D gene TRBD2, 7 bases. The CDR3 sequence is 15 residues long. Deletions cut 3 bases from V and 5 bases from J, with 20 bases between. The germline V gene encodes CDR1 GTSNPN and CDR2 SVGIG (reference sequence). CDR3 nucleotide sequence: TGTGCCTGGAGCCGAAGGGGGGGATTATCGCACGAGCAGTACTTC. Amino acids: CAWSRRGGLSHEQYF.

DNA for the CDR3: TGTGCCACCAGTGATACCCAGGTTTATGGCTACACCTTC. Its protein is CATSDTQVYGYTF. The chain uses TRBV24-1 and TRBJ1-2; D is ambiguous. V was shortened by 3 bases and J by 5 bases, with 9 bases between the two germline ends. CDR1 KGHDR and CDR2 SFDVKD come from the germline V gene. The CDR3 totals 13 residues.

Ten or more counts support this clone. The J gene is TRBJ1-2, the V gene TRBV30; 10 bases map to TRBD1. After removal of 2 bases from V and 3 bases from J, the junction contained 3 bases not matched to a gene. The CDR3 consists of 14 residues. The V gene's germline CDR1 is GTSNPN and CDR2 SVGIG (reference sequence). CDR3 amino acids: CAWSTGQGYYGYTF. For the CDR3, the DNA is TGTGCCTGGAGTACGGGACAGGGGTACTATGGCTACACCTTC.

The CDR3 DNA reads as TGTGCCAGCAGCCGAACAGGGGGAAAGAGGAGTCAGCCCCAGCATTTT. It codes for CASSRTGGKRSQPQHF. The gene calls are TRBV7-9 and TRBJ1-5; 8 nucleotides agree with TRBD1. Germline trimming cut 5 bases from V and 6 bases from J; bases unmatched to any gene: 12. CDR3 length: 16 amino acids. Per the germline V gene, CDR1 is SEHNR and CDR2 is FQNEAQ (reference sequence).

Only a few counts were recorded for this clone. CDR3 in amino acids: CASSPQGASGNTIYF. Here the CDR3 DNA reads TGTGCCAGCAGCCCCCAGGGGGCGTCTGGAAACACCATATATTTT. The genes are TRBV4-2 and TRBJ1-3; TRBD1 matches 8 bases. Germline CDR1 and CDR2: LGHNA and YNFKEQ. The CDR3 covers 15 residues. The V segment lost 4 bases and the J segment 1 base; nucleotides outside the gene matches: 3.

The chain combines TRBV4-2 with TRBJ2-3; D is undetermined. Germline CDR1 is LGHNA and CDR2 is YNFKEQ. CDR3 length equals 16 residues. V was cut by 0 bases and J by 1 base, with 11 bases left in between. The CDR3 region is CASSQDWQFGTDTQYF. In DNA, the CDR3 is TGTGCCAGCAGCCAAGATTGGCAATTTGGCACAGATACGCAGTATTTT.

The chain is built from TRBV30 and TRBJ1-5, with 7 bases identical to TRBD1. CDR3 length equals 13 residues. CDR1 GTSNPN and CDR2 SVGIG come from the germline V gene (reference sequence). V shed 2 bases and J 4 bases; nucleotides not matched to a gene: 2. This chain's CDR3 is CAWSTQGNQPQHF. CDR3 bases: TGTGCCTGGAGTACACAGGGGAATCAGCCCCAGCATTTT.

J is TRBJ1-2 and V is TRBV5-1; TRBD1 agrees at 12 bases. The CDR3 extends over 16 amino acids. The trim removed 4 bases at V and 0 bases at J, leaving 4 bases unmatched. CDR1 and CDR2 from the germline V gene are SGHRS and YFSETQ. The DNA of the CDR3 is TGCGCCAGCAGCCGGGACAGGGGGCCCCCTAACTATGGCTACACCTTC. Its protein is CASSRDRGPPNYGYTF.

V is TRBV11-3 and J is TRBJ1-1; D gene ambiguous. V was cut by 0 bases and J by 1 base, with 9 bases left in between. This CDR3 spans 15 amino acids. Germline loops: CDR1 SGHNT, CDR2 YENEEA. The CDR3 region has the DNA TGTGCCAGCAGCTTAGATCCACACCCGAACACTGAAGCTTTCTTT. This translates into CASSLDPHPNTEAFF.

This clone has only a few counts. The rearrangement links TRBV24-1 to TRBJ1-1; 11 bases map to TRBD1. Germline values: CDR1 KGHDR, CDR2 SFDVKD. This CDR3 is 15 amino acids long. Trimming cost V 3 bases and J 3 bases; bases outside gene matches: 2. The CDR3 loop is CATSDRTGGHTEAFF. The CDR3 DNA reads as TGTGCCACCAGTGATCGGACAGGGGGCCACACTGAAGCTTTCTTT.

The V gene is TRBV9, the J gene TRBJ1-6, with D unclear. The CDR3 is 17 residues long. Germline CDR1 SGDLS, CDR2 YYNGEE. Deletions cut 0 bases from V and 10 bases from J, with 20 bases between. CDR3 sequence reads: CASSVAMAGYKASPLHF. The CDR3 coding sequence is TGTGCCAGCAGCGTAGCTATGGCGGGGTACAAGGCCTCACCCCTCCACTTT. The whole variable domain, remainder taken from reference TRBV9 and TRBJ1-6, is DSGVTQTPKHLITATGQRVTLRCSPRSGDLSVYWYQQSLDQGLQFLIQYYNGEERAKGNILERFSAQQFPDLHSELNLSSLELGDSALYFCASSVAMAGYKASPLHFGNGTRLTVT.

The rearrangement uses TRBV28 and TRBJ2-7; D is unclear. CDR1 is MDHEN and CDR2 is SYDVKM in the germline V gene. V dropped 7 bases and J dropped 5 bases, with 15 bases sitting between them. This CDR3 comprises 13 residues. Here the CDR3 DNA reads TGTGCCAGCACCTTGACTCTTTTCCACGAGCAGTACTTC. Translating gives CASTLTLFHEQYF.

The chain uses TRBV4-3 and TRBJ2-7, with 11 bases aligning to TRBD2. With V trimmed by 0 bases and J by 0 bases, 1 base remained unmatched. Per the germline V gene, CDR1 is LGHNA and CDR2 is YSLEER. This CDR3 contains 16 residues. CDR3 sequence reads: CASSQDGTSGSYEQYF. Here the CDR3 DNA reads TGCGCCAGCAGCCAAGATGGGACTAGCGGCTCCTACGAGCAGTACTTC.